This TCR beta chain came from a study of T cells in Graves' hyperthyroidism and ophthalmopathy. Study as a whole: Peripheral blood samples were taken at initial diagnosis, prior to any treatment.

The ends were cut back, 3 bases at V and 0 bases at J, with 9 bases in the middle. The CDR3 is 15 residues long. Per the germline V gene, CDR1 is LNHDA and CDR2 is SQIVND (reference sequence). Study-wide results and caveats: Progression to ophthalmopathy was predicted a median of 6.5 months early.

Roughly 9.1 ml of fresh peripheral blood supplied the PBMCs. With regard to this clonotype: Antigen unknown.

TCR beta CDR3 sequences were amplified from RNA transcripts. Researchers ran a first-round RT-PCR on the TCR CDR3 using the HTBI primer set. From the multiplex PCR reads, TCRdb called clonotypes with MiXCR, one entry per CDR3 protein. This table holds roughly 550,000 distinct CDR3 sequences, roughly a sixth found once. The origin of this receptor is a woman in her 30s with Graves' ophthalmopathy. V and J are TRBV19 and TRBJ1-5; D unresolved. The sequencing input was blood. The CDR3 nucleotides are TGTGCCAGTAGTATCCGTGGAGATAGCAATCAGCCCCAGCATTTT. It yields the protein CASSIRGDSNQPQHF. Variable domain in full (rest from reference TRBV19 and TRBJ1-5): DGGITQSPKYLFRKEGQNVTLSCEQNLNHDAMYWYRQDPGQGLRLIYYSQIVNDFQKGDIAEGYSVSREKKESFPLTVTSAQKNPTAFYLCASSIRGDSNQPQHFGDGTRLSIL.